This passage covers 5 T cell receptor beta chains from one sample sequenced in a study of PD-1 blockade in classical Hodgkin lymphoma. Noted time point: cycle 4 day 1 (C4D1), after about 6 weeks of nivolumab. Each patient experienced a relapse that followed autologous stem cell transplantation, and brentuximab vedotin exposure varied. TCRdb keeps only in-frame clones here, not all; method: immunoSEQ multiplex PCR. The sample consists of about 50,000 clones, 85% to 90% of them appearing once. The source material was peripheral blood mononuclear cells (PBMCs), sampled before the fourth cycle of nivolumab. The receptors stem from a human donor with classical Hodgkin lymphoma.

This chain connects TRBV18 to TRBJ1-5; TRBD1 is a possible D gene (5 bases). CDR3 length: 15 residues. Germline V gene sequence: CDR1 KGHSH, CDR2 LQKENI. V dropped 6 bases and J dropped 5 bases, with 17 bases sitting between them. In nucleotides, the CDR3 is TGTGCCAGCTCGTCCTACGGGGGAACGGATCAGCCCCAGCATTTT. Translation gives CASSSYGGTDQPQHF.

V is TRBV27 and J is TRBJ1-4; D perhaps matches TRBD1 (6 bases). Germline lookup yields CDR1 MNHEY and CDR2 SMNVEV (reference sequence). CDR3 length: 15 residues. V lost 5 bases, J lost 8 bases, and 18 bases lay in between. In nucleotides, the CDR3 is TGTGCCAGCAGTCCCTCTGAGGGGGTTGGGGAAAAACTGTTTTTT. Translation: CASSPSEGVGEKLFF.

This chain joins TRBV4-2 and TRBJ1-1; D remains ambiguous. The CDR3 has 15 residues. The germline gives CDR1 LGHNA, CDR2 YNFKEQ. Trimming stripped 4 bases from V and 0 bases from J, with 12 bases between. CDR3 nucleotides: TGTGCCAGCAGCCCTTTTTTCACCGTGAACACTGAAGCTTTCTTT. Translated, it gives CASSPFFTVNTEAFF.

This chain's CDR3 is CASSFNRERSLEQYF. CDR3 bases: TGTGCCAGCAGCTTTAACAGGGAAAGATCTCTCGAGCAGTACTTC. This chain uses TRBV11-3 with TRBJ2-7; D is possibly TRBD1 (6 bases). Germline loops: CDR1 SGHNT, CDR2 YENEEA. Trimming took 3 bases from V and 6 from J, leaving 18 bases between them. The CDR3 is made up of 15 amino acids.

The chain has TRBV5-5 and TRBJ2-7; D tentatively reads TRBD1 or TRBD2 (5 bases each). The CDR3 has 13 residues. V was pared by 4 bases and J by 4 bases, with 12 bases between. Per the germline V gene, CDR1 is SGHKS and CDR2 is YYEKEE (reference sequence). CDR3 region: CASSLLGRYEQYF. The CDR3 DNA is TGTGCCAGCAGCCTATTGGGACGGTACGAGCAGTACTTC.